The TCR beta chain under discussion was sequenced for a study of cytomegalovirus exposure and HLA in healthy donors. The study's findings and limits: Apart from CMV serostatus, no immune exposure information was available.

A word on this clone: Its specificity is not known.

A multiplex PCR was run with 60 Vbeta primers and 13 Jbeta primers. Produced via immunoSEQ multiplex PCR; TCRdb's table is partial and in-frame only. The sample has 250,000 to 300,000 clones, 84% seen once. It was healthy bone marrow donors who served as donors. Deletions cut 5 bases from V and 1 base from J, with 9 bases between. CDR1 and CDR2 (germline): MDHEN, SYDVKM. The CDR3 contains 15 residues. The TCR comes from a woman aged 40 to 50 in good health and CMV-seropositive. The chain employs TRBV28 and TRBJ1-6, with D perhaps matching TRBD1 (6 bases). What was sequenced was PBMCs. The CDR3 DNA is TGTGCCAGCAGTGCCGACAGGTCCTATAATTCACCCCTCCACTTT. This translates into CASSADRSYNSPLHF.